The 3 T cell receptor beta chains listed next were all sequenced from one sample in a study of post-analysis software for immune sequencing data. Antigens of these TCRs are unknown. Study results and caveats: Compared with controls, patients had more of about five TRBV segments, including TRBV5-6, TRBV5-1 and TRBV20-1.

Included in the TCR beta cDNA libraries were unique molecular identifiers. TCRdb used MiXCR to reprocess the PCR reads, holding one entry per CDR3 protein. The profile covers around 770,000 distinct CDR3 sequences, with around 42% appearing a single time and approximately 4.4% taken by the ten largest. Sequencing was carried out using blood. The receptor set was obtained from a girl under 18 with multiple sclerosis.

The chain carries TRBV13 and TRBJ2-4, with 9 bases that match TRBD2. The germline V gene has CDR1 PRHDT and CDR2 FYEKMQ (reference sequence). V lost 5 bases to trimming and J lost 1 base; unmatched junction nucleotides: 12. The CDR3 consists of 18 residues. CDR3 sequence reads: CASSLRLAGKIAKNIQYF. CDR3 DNA sequence: TGTGCCAGCAGCCTCCGGCTAGCGGGGAAGATCGCCAAAAACATTCAGTACTTC. Based on the CDR3 plus reference TRBV13 and TRBJ2-4, the full variable domain is AAGVIQSPRHLIKEKRETATLKCYPIPRHDTVYWYQQGPGQDPQFLISFYEKMQSDKGSIPDRFSAQQFSDYHSELNMSSLELGDSALYFCASSLRLAGKIAKNIQYFGAGTRLSVL.

The rearrangement uses TRBV20-1 and TRBJ2-5; D tentatively reads TRBD1 or TRBD2 (6 bases each). The CDR3 extends over 14 amino acids. The V end was cut by 1 base, the J end by 7 bases, with 16 bases between. Germline assignment: CDR1 DFQATT and CDR2 SNEGSKA (reference sequence). The CDR3 sequence is CSARVDTGAGTQYF. The CDR3 coding sequence is TGCAGTGCTAGAGTGGACACGGGGGCCGGGACCCAGTACTTC.

This chain uses TRBV11-2 with TRBJ2-1; TRBD2 agrees at 10 bases. The length of the CDR3 is 13 residues. The trim removed 5 bases at V and 14 bases at J, leaving 9 bases unmatched. Germline CDR1 SGHAT, CDR2 FQNNGV. The CDR3, as DNA: TGTGCCAGCAGCCTCCTCACCGGGACTAGCGAGTTCTTC. Translating it yields CASSLLTGTSEFF.